The sequence of this TCR beta chain was determined in a study of blood T cell repertoires in COVID-19. Assay: immunoSEQ multiplex PCR; the TCRdb copy retains only in-frame clones and omits some. The sample includes 330,000 or so clones, 87% of them seen just once. Researchers sorted participants into cohorts using their self-reported clinical history. Germline CDR1 and CDR2: SGHRS and YFSETQ. The ends were cut back, 0 bases at V and 7 bases at J, with 13 bases in the middle. CDR3 size: 14 residues. Sequencing was performed on PBMCs or T cells enriched from blood (not recorded which). This sequence originates from a man aged 35 to 55 in a cohort exposed to, infected with or recovered from COVID-19 (not recorded which). The V gene is TRBV5-1, the J gene TRBJ1-1, with D maybe TRBD1 (5 bases). The DNA of the CDR3 is TGCGCCAGCAGCTTGGTAGGGGCAGGTATTGAAGCTTTCTTT. As protein: CASSLVGAGIEAFF.